The rows below give T cell receptor beta chains drawn from one sample of a study of CD8+CD57+ T cells in acquired aplastic anemia. TCRdb ran MiXCR on the reads and lists one entry per CDR3 protein. The sample lists just over 450,000 distinct CDR3 sequences; approximately 32% were seen once. The sample consisted of sorted CD4+, CD8+, or CD8+CD57+ T cells (not recorded which) from PBMCs. The origin of the receptors is a human donor with aplastic anemia. The CDR3 runs from the conserved cysteine through the conserved F or W. Each record gives: clone size, V gene, D gene, J gene, CDR3 DNA, CDR3 protein. A D gene is named only where the DNA matches it firmly. Not every row has a clone size; where given, it reads once, few, many or a size class.

clone size: many; V gene: TRBV6-5; D gene: TRBD1; J gene: TRBJ1-2; CDR3 DNA: TGTGCCAGCAGGTACAACAGGGGAGAAGGCTACACCTTC; CDR3 protein: CASRYNRGEGYTF
clone size: few; V gene: TRBV6-1; D gene: TRBD1; J gene: TRBJ1-1; CDR3 DNA: TGTGCCAGCAGTACCTGGACAGGGATTACTGAAGCTTTCTTT; CDR3 protein: CASSTWTGITEAFF
clone size: NA; V gene: TRBV4-1; D gene: NA; J gene: TRBJ1-1; CDR3 DNA: TGCGCCAGCAGCCAAGAAGTACCAGTCATGAACACTGAAGCTTTCTTT; CDR3 protein: CASSQEVPVMNTEAFF
clone size: NA; V gene: TRBV25-1; D gene: TRBD1; J gene: TRBJ1-4; CDR3 DNA: TGTGCCAGCAGTGACCGGACAGGGGCTAATGAAAAACTGTTTTTT; CDR3 protein: CASSDRTGANEKLFF
clone size: many; V gene: TRBV20-1; D gene: NA; J gene: TRBJ1-4; CDR3 DNA: TGCAGTGCTAGAGATCGAGGGATTTGGCCTAATGAAAAACTGTTTTTT; CDR3 protein: CSARDRGIWPNEKLFF
clone size: many; V gene: TRBV12-3/TRBV12-4; D gene: TRBD1; J gene: TRBJ2-7; CDR3 DNA: TGTGCCAGCAGCGCGGACAGGGGATTCTACGAGCAGTACTTC; CDR3 protein: CASSADRGFYEQYF
clone size: few; V gene: TRBV7-3; D gene: TRBD1; J gene: TRBJ2-3; CDR3 DNA: TGTGCCAGCAGCCTACAGGGGGATGCTAGCACAGATACGCAGTATTTT; CDR3 protein: CASSLQGDASTDTQYF
clone size: NA; V gene: TRBV10-3; D gene: TRBD1; J gene: TRBJ1-6; CDR3 DNA: TGTGCCAGCGAAGGACAGGGTAATTCACCCCTCCACTTT; CDR3 protein: CASEGQGNSPLHF
clone size: NA; V gene: TRBV6-2/TRBV6-3; D gene: TRBD1; J gene: TRBJ1-2; CDR3 DNA: TGTGCCAGCAGTTACCGAACATTCGACAGGGTGGAGGTTGATGGCTACACCTTC; CDR3 protein: CASSYRTFDRVEVDGYTF
clone size: few; V gene: TRBV7-2; D gene: NA; J gene: TRBJ2-5; CDR3 DNA: TGTGCCAGCAGCTTGGTTGCCCTCGGGGAGACCCAGTACTTC; CDR3 protein: CASSLVALGETQYF
clone size: few; V gene: TRBV11-2; D gene: NA; J gene: TRBJ2-7; CDR3 DNA: TGTGCCAGCAGCTGGGGGGAGGTAAGATCCTACGAGCAGTACTTC; CDR3 protein: CASSWGEVRSYEQYF
clone size: NA; V gene: TRBV19; D gene: NA; J gene: TRBJ2-5; CDR3 DNA: TGTGCCAGTACCATAGCGGACAGCCAAGAGACCCAGTACTTC; CDR3 protein: CASTIADSQETQYF
clone size: NA; V gene: TRBV2; D gene: NA; J gene: TRBJ1-6; CDR3 DNA: TGTGCCAGCAGTGAACTCGAGGGTTCACCCCCCCACTTT; CDR3 protein: CASSELEGSPPHF
clone size: many; V gene: TRBV27; D gene: TRBD1; J gene: TRBJ1-6; CDR3 DNA: TGTGCCAGCAGTTTATACCGACAGGGAGGTTCACCCCTCCACTTT; CDR3 protein: CASSLYRQGGSPLHF
clone size: NA; V gene: TRBV7-2; D gene: NA; J gene: TRBJ2-5; CDR3 DNA: TGTGCCAGCAGCTTGCTAGCGCGAGAGACCCAGTACTTC; CDR3 protein: CASSLLARETQYF
clone size: NA; V gene: TRBV9; D gene: TRBD2; J gene: TRBJ2-1; CDR3 DNA: TGTGCCAGCAGCGCCGAGCGGGGGTACAATGAGCAGTTCTTC; CDR3 protein: CASSAERGYNEQFF
clone size: many; V gene: TRBV20-1; D gene: NA; J gene: TRBJ1-1; CDR3 DNA: TGCAGTGCTAGAGTGGGGGCTGAAGCTTTCTTT; CDR3 protein: CSARVGAEAFF
clone size: NA; V gene: TRBV3-1; D gene: NA; J gene: TRBJ1-2; CDR3 DNA: TGTGCCAGCAGCCAAGGATCATGGGGGTTGTGGCCTGGCTACACCTTC; CDR3 protein: CASSQGSWGLWPGYTF
clone size: NA; V gene: TRBV10-3; D gene: TRBD2; J gene: TRBJ2-1; CDR3 DNA: TGTGCCAGCAGTTACGGTGCTAGCGGGGGGGCCACTTTGAATGAGCAGTTCTTC; CDR3 protein: CASSYGASGGATLNEQFF
clone size: NA; V gene: TRBV24-1; D gene: NA; J gene: TRBJ2-7; CDR3 DNA: TGTGCCACCGCAGTGAGCCTAGAGCAGTACTTC; CDR3 protein: CATAVSLEQYF
clone size: few; V gene: TRBV28; D gene: TRBD1; J gene: TRBJ1-2; CDR3 DNA: TGTGCCAGCAGTCCTCCGGACAGGGTGGACTATGGCTACACCTTC; CDR3 protein: CASSPPDRVDYGYTF
clone size: few; V gene: TRBV5-1; D gene: NA; J gene: TRBJ1-1; CDR3 DNA: TGCGCCAGCAGCTTGAATACGGAGGTGGGCACTGAAGCTTTCTTT; CDR3 protein: CASSLNTEVGTEAFF
clone size: many; V gene: TRBV29-1; D gene: TRBD1; J gene: TRBJ1-1; CDR3 DNA: TGCAGCGTTACGCCGGACAGGGGGAACACTGAAGCTTTCTTT; CDR3 protein: CSVTPDRGNTEAFF
clone size: many; V gene: TRBV7-9; D gene: TRBD1; J gene: TRBJ1-2; CDR3 DNA: TGTGCCAGCAGCCCGACCGGGACAGGGGTGGGCTACACCTTC; CDR3 protein: CASSPTGTGVGYTF
clone size: few; V gene: TRBV4-1; D gene: TRBD1; J gene: TRBJ2-1; CDR3 DNA: TGCGCCAGCAGCCAGAGGACAGGGACCAACAATGAGCAGTTCTTC; CDR3 protein: CASSQRTGTNNEQFF
clone size: NA; V gene: TRBV19; D gene: NA; J gene: TRBJ1-5; CDR3 DNA: TGTGCCAGTGGGGGCAGTCGCAATCAGCCCCAGCATTTT; CDR3 protein: CASGGSRNQPQHF
clone size: many; V gene: TRBV5-1; D gene: TRBD2; J gene: TRBJ2-3; CDR3 DNA: TGCGCCAGCAGCTTGGCCACCGGGGGGACTGTACTAAGCACAGATACGCAGTATTTT; CDR3 protein: CASSLATGGTVLSTDTQYF
clone size: NA; V gene: TRBV29-1; D gene: NA; J gene: TRBJ2-1; CDR3 DNA: TGCAGCGTTGAAACCCCGGCTGGGGGGCGAAATGAGCAGTTCTTC; CDR3 protein: CSVETPAGGRNEQFF
clone size: NA; V gene: TRBV7-3; D gene: NA; J gene: TRBJ2-5; CDR3 DNA: TGTGCCAAAGGATGGGGAGAGACCCAGTACTTC; CDR3 protein: CAKGWGETQYF
clone size: NA; V gene: TRBV9; D gene: NA; J gene: TRBJ2-7; CDR3 DNA: TGTGCCAGTACCGTCTCCCCAAACACCTACGAGCAGTACTTC; CDR3 protein: CASTVSPNTYEQYF
clone size: NA; V gene: TRBV19; D gene: NA; J gene: TRBJ1-3; CDR3 DNA: TGTGCCAGTAGTATAATTGGCAGCCGCTCTGGAAACACCATATATTTT; CDR3 protein: CASSIIGSRSGNTIYF
clone size: NA; V gene: TRBV11-3; D gene: NA; J gene: TRBJ1-1; CDR3 DNA: TGTGCCAGCACGGGAGGAATATACGAGGCCCCTGAAGCTTTCTTT; CDR3 protein: CASTGGIYEAPEAFF
clone size: few; V gene: TRBV7-9; D gene: TRBD2; J gene: TRBJ2-5; CDR3 DNA: TGTGCCAGCAGCCGGGCCGGGGGGGAAGAGACCCAGTACTTC; CDR3 protein: CASSRAGGEETQYF
clone size: many; V gene: TRBV2; D gene: NA; J gene: TRBJ1-2; CDR3 DNA: TGTGCCAGCAGTGCAGCGGGGGATGGCTACACCTTC; CDR3 protein: CASSAAGDGYTF
clone size: NA; V gene: TRBV7-2; D gene: TRBD2; J gene: TRBJ2-3; CDR3 DNA: TGTGCCAGCAGCATTAGCGGGAGTTCAGATACGCAGTATTTT; CDR3 protein: CASSISGSSDTQYF
clone size: NA; V gene: TRBV10-3; D gene: NA; J gene: TRBJ2-7; CDR3 DNA: TGTGCCATCAATCCCGTCGGGGACTGCGAGCAGTACTTC; CDR3 protein: CAINPVGDCEQYF
clone size: NA; V gene: TRBV11-2; D gene: TRBD1; J gene: TRBJ1-2; CDR3 DNA: TGTGCCAGCAGACGAGTGAAGGGGGACAGGGGTCGGGAGAGCGGCTACACCTTC; CDR3 protein: CASRRVKGDRGRESGYTF
clone size: NA; V gene: TRBV19; D gene: NA; J gene: TRBJ2-5; CDR3 DNA: TGTGCCTGTGTGGGCTGGGACCAAGAGACCCAGTACTTC; CDR3 protein: CACVGWDQETQYF
clone size: many; V gene: TRBV7-7; D gene: NA; J gene: TRBJ2-5; CDR3 DNA: TGTGCTAGCAGCTCGACAGGGAGGACGGAGACCCAGTACTTC; CDR3 protein: CASSSTGRTETQYF
clone size: few; V gene: TRBV5-6; D gene: NA; J gene: TRBJ2-7; CDR3 DNA: TGTGCCAGCAGCTTGGGTAGCGGAATCTACGAGCAGTACTTC; CDR3 protein: CASSLGSGIYEQYF
clone size: few; V gene: TRBV24-1; D gene: TRBD1; J gene: TRBJ2-1; CDR3 DNA: TGTGCCACCAGTGACGGACAGGGGGCTTACAATGAGCAGTTCTTC; CDR3 protein: CATSDGQGAYNEQFF
clone size: NA; V gene: TRBV7-9; D gene: NA; J gene: TRBJ1-4; CDR3 DNA: TGTGCCAGCAGCTTGACAGGTGCAACTAATGAAAAACTGTTTTTT; CDR3 protein: CASSLTGATNEKLFF
clone size: few; V gene: TRBV5-4; D gene: NA; J gene: TRBJ2-3; CDR3 DNA: TGTGCCAGCAGCTTGCAAGGGTCCTCAGATACGCAGTATTTT; CDR3 protein: CASSLQGSSDTQYF
clone size: NA; V gene: TRBV4-2; D gene: NA; J gene: TRBJ1-2; CDR3 DNA: TGTGCCAGCAGCCAGGGTCGGGGGGGGCAGGGCTACGGCTACACCTTC; CDR3 protein: CASSQGRGGQGYGYTF
clone size: many; V gene: TRBV7-2; D gene: NA; J gene: TRBJ1-5; CDR3 DNA: TGTGCCAGCAGCTTAGACAATCAGCCCCAGCATTTT; CDR3 protein: CASSLDNQPQHF
clone size: many; V gene: TRBV20-1; D gene: NA; J gene: TRBJ1-1; CDR3 DNA: TGCAGTGCCACCCTCGCTGTTATGACTGAAGCTTTCTTT; CDR3 protein: CSATLAVMTEAFF
clone size: few; V gene: TRBV20-1; D gene: TRBD1; J gene: TRBJ2-2; CDR3 DNA: TGCAGTGCTAGGGCTTCGGGACAGGGGAACACCGGGGAGCTGTTTTTT; CDR3 protein: CSARASGQGNTGELFF
clone size: NA; V gene: TRBV30; D gene: NA; J gene: TRBJ1-2; CDR3 DNA: TGTGCCTGCCAAGGGGGGGGCTACACCTTC; CDR3 protein: CACQGGGYTF
clone size: many; V gene: TRBV6-1; D gene: NA; J gene: TRBJ2-7; CDR3 DNA: TGTGCCAGCAGGAGGGGCGTCACCTACGAGCAGTACTTC; CDR3 protein: CASRRGVTYEQYF
clone size: many; V gene: TRBV2; D gene: NA; J gene: TRBJ2-7; CDR3 DNA: TGTGCCAGCATTAGGGACAAAGACTACGAGCAGTACTTC; CDR3 protein: CASIRDKDYEQYF
clone size: few; V gene: TRBV5-4; D gene: NA; J gene: TRBJ1-2; CDR3 DNA: TGTGCCAGCAGCTTGGTCCTGGGACAAATAGATGGCTACACCTTC; CDR3 protein: CASSLVLGQIDGYTF
clone size: NA; V gene: TRBV7-9; D gene: TRBD1; J gene: TRBJ2-7; CDR3 DNA: TGTGCCAGCAGCCCCTGGACAGGGGAGTACTTC; CDR3 protein: CASSPWTGEYF
clone size: few; V gene: TRBV19; D gene: TRBD2; J gene: TRBJ2-1; CDR3 DNA: TGTGCCAGTAGTAGCCCGAGGAGCGGGAGGTCCCATGAGCAGTTCTTC; CDR3 protein: CASSSPRSGRSHEQFF
clone size: many; V gene: TRBV7-9; D gene: NA; J gene: TRBJ2-3; CDR3 DNA: TGTGCCAGCAGCTCCGCGAGGGTAGATACGCAGTATTTT; CDR3 protein: CASSSARVDTQYF